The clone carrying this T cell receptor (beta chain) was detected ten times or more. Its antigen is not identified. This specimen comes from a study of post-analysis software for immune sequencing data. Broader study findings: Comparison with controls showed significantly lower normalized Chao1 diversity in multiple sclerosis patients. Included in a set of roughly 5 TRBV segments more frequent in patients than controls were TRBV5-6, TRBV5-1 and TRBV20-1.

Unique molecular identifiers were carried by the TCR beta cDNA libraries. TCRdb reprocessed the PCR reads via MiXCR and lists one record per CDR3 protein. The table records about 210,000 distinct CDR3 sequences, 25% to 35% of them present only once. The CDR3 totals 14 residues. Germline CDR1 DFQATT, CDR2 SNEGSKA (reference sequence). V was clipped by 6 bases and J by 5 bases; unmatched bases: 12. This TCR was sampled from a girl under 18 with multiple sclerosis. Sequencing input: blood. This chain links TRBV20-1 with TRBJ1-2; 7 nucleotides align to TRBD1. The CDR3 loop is CSAPRGGRGYGYTF. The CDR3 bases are TGCAGTGCCCCAAGAGGGGGCCGCGGTTATGGCTACACCTTC.